Listed here is a single T cell receptor (beta chain). The source of the sample is a study of shared clonotypes between healthy human individuals. Trimming pared 0 bases from V and 9 bases from J, leaving 10 bases between. The germline V gene encodes CDR1 SGHAT and CDR2 FQNNGV. The CDR3 runs 13 residues. Produced via immunoSEQ multiplex PCR; TCRdb's table is partial and in-frame only. There are some 530,000 clones in the sample; roughly 80% occur only once, and about 11% lies in the top ten. The sample consisted of PBMCs. The chain is built from TRBV11-2 and TRBJ2-3; the D gene is possibly TRBD2 (6 bases). The clonotype was recovered from a woman in her 40s in good health. Some clones in this sample may be carry-over from other donors' samples. The CDR3 loop reads CASSLESAGTQYF. The CDR3 DNA sequence: TGTGCCAGCAGCTTAGAATCCGCGGGGACGCAGTATTTT.